A single sample gave rise to the 18 T cell receptor beta chains below, sequenced in a study of Tregs in tolerant kidney transplant recipients. Sequencing was performed with immunoSEQ multiplex PCR; in TCRdb, only in-frame clones are kept and a portion is missing. The repertoire holds about 83,000 clones, with nearly 98% as singletons. The sample consisted of CD4+ T cells from blood, taken before the transplant. These receptors originate from a human donor who received a combined kidney and bone marrow transplant.

This clone occurred once. The genes are TRBV7-9 and TRBJ2-2; D might be TRBD2 (6 bases). V was pared by 5 bases and J by 4 bases, with 14 bases between. The CDR3 runs 15 residues. CDR1 and CDR2 (germline): SEHNR, FQNEAQ (reference sequence). The CDR3 protein is CASSPGLPPTGELFF. The CDR3 nucleotides are TGTGCCAGCAGCCCGGGACTCCCACCCACCGGGGAGCTGTTTTTT.

The chain joins TRBV7-2 to TRBJ2-1; 7 nucleotides align to TRBD2. The CDR3 has 15 residues. The junction had 6 bases not matched to a gene; V was cut back by 3 bases and J by 4 bases. Germline loops: CDR1 SGHTA, CDR2 FQGNSA. CDR3 amino acids: CASSLGAGLYNEQFF. The CDR3 nucleotides read TGTGCCAGCAGCTTGGGAGCGGGGCTGTACAATGAGCAGTTCTTC.

The V and J genes are TRBV30 and TRBJ1-1, with no clear D. The germline V and J ends were trimmed by 4 bases and 1 base, with 13 bases remaining between them. The CDR3 is 14 residues long. Germline CDR1 and CDR2: GTSNPN and SVGIG (reference sequence). CDR3 DNA sequence: TGTGCCTGGATAAGGAAAGCGGCGAACACTGAAGCTTTCTTT. Protein product: CAWIRKAANTEAFF.

The chain couples TRBV29-1 to TRBJ1-2; 7 bases match TRBD1. CDR1 and CDR2 from the germline V gene are SQVTM and ANQGSEA. Trimming cost V 3 bases and J 4 bases; bases outside gene matches: 2. There are 12 residues in the CDR3. CDR3 in amino acids: CSVDKGAYGYTF. The CDR3 coding sequence is TGCAGCGTTGATAAGGGGGCCTATGGCTACACCTTC.

V and J are TRBV7-9 and TRBJ2-3; D is unresolved. The CDR3 spans 14 residues. Germline V gene sequence: CDR1 SEHNR, CDR2 FQNEAQ (reference sequence). Trimming cost V 1 base and J 2 bases, with 7 bases left between them. In nucleotides, the CDR3 is TGTGCCAGCAGCTTAGGTCCAGTCACAGATACGCAGTATTTT. Amino acid sequence: CASSLGPVTDTQYF.

This rearrangement joins TRBV29-1 to TRBJ2-7; perhaps TRBD2 as D (7 bases). The germline V and J ends were trimmed by 6 bases and 5 bases, with 20 bases remaining between them. The CDR3 extends over 14 amino acids. Germline CDR1 SQVTM, CDR2 ANQGSEA. The CDR3 DNA reads as TGCAGCGTGGAGGGTAGTCGGGGGGCCGACGAGCAGTACTTC. Its protein product is CSVEGSRGADEQYF.

The chain employs TRBV9 and TRBJ2-3; 9 nucleotides match TRBD2. V lost 3 bases, J lost 1 base, and 9 bases stayed unmatched. CDR3 size: 17 residues. Germline V gene sequence: CDR1 SGDLS, CDR2 YYNGEE. The CDR3 DNA sequence: TGTGCCAGCAGCGCACGACCGGGCGGGGGGGGCACAGATACGCAGTATTTT. This encodes CASSARPGGGGTDTQYF. Full variable domain (outside the CDR3, taken from reference TRBV9 and TRBJ2-3): DSGVTQTPKHLITATGQRVTLRCSPRSGDLSVYWYQQSLDQGLQFLIQYYNGEERAKGNILERFSAQQFPDLHSELNLSSLELGDSALYFCASSARPGGGGTDTQYFGPGTRLTVL.

The rearrangement links TRBV6-4 to TRBJ1-6, with 7 bases aligning to TRBD1. The germline CDR1 and CDR2 sequences are MRHNA and SNTAGT. V gave up 6 bases and J gave up 7 bases; unmatched junction bases: 9. The CDR3 runs 15 residues. DNA of the CDR3: TGTGCCAGCAGCGCGCGACAGGGCCTAAATTCACCCCTCCACTTT. Amino acid sequence: CASSARQGLNSPLHF.

V usage is TRBV5-1 and J usage is TRBJ2-2, with 9 positions matching TRBD1. V shed 0 bases, J shed 7 bases, and the junction held 10 bases outside the gene matches. The V gene's germline CDR1 is SGHRS and CDR2 YFSETQ. The CDR3 contains 17 residues. The CDR3 here is CASSLEGQGQGDGELFF. The CDR3 nucleotides read TGCGCCAGCAGCTTGGAGGGACAGGGTCAAGGAGACGGGGAGCTGTTTTTT.

V and J are TRBV11-2 and TRBJ1-4, with D hard to call. Trimming removed 5 bases at V and 1 base at J, with 11 bases between. CDR1 is SGHAT and CDR2 is FQNNGV in the germline V gene. The CDR3 has 15 amino acids. CDR3 in amino acids: CASSVDGITNEKLFF. The CDR3 DNA sequence: TGTGCCAGCAGCGTCGACGGGATAACTAATGAAAAACTGTTTTTT.

This sequence joins TRBV4-1 and TRBJ1-5, with a possible D match to TRBD1 (5 bases). Trimming left V 3 bases short and J 0 bases short, with 15 bases between. CDR1 and CDR2 (germline): MGHRA, YSYEKL. The CDR3 has 17 residues. In DNA, the CDR3 is TGCGCCAGCAGCCAGACAGACGGACGGCCTAGCAATCAGCCCCAGCATTTT. This gives the protein CASSQTDGRPSNQPQHF.

The chain recombines TRBV4-1 with TRBJ2-3; 11 bases match TRBD1. V was clipped by 2 bases and J by 4 bases; unmatched bases: 5. The CDR3 extends over 16 amino acids. Germline loops: CDR1 MGHRA, CDR2 YSYEKL. CDR3 in amino acids: CASSQTGTGGPDTQYF. The CDR3 DNA sequence: TGCGCCAGCAGCCAAACTGGGACAGGGGGTCCAGATACGCAGTATTTT.

This chain links TRBV2 with TRBJ1-5; D is possibly TRBD1 (6 bases). The CDR3 loop spans 14 amino acids. Trimming left V 4 bases short and J 4 bases short, with 11 bases between. CDR1 is SNHLY and CDR2 is FYNNEI in the germline V gene. The CDR3 bases are TGTGCCAGCAGTGGTACAGGGCCTAATCAGCCCCAGCATTTT. Translated: CASSGTGPNQPQHF. The whole variable domain, filled in from reference TRBV2 and TRBJ1-5, reads EPEVTQTPSHQVTQMGQEVILRCVPISNHLYFYWYRQILGQKVEFLVSFYNNEISEKSEIFDDQFSVERPDGSNFTLKIRSTKLEDSAMYFCASSGTGPNQPQHFGDGTRLSIL.

V and J are TRBV25-1 and TRBJ2-7, with TRBD2 matching 8 bases. V dropped 7 bases and J dropped 9; count of bases not matched to a gene: 17. The CDR3 totals 15 residues. CDR1 and CDR2 (germline): MGHDK, SYGVNS. CDR3 DNA sequence: TGTGCCAGCATCGAGGGTGGGACACCCGCGGGGGGGCAGTACTTC. Protein: CASIEGGTPAGGQYF.

This chain links TRBV28 with TRBJ2-3; TRBD2 aligns across 13 bases. Losses at the gene ends were 2 bases for V and 6 bases for J; bases not matched to a gene: 11. CDR1 is MDHEN and CDR2 is SYDVKM in the germline V gene. The CDR3 has 18 amino acids. CDR3 nucleotides: TGTGCCAGCAGTTTAAGGTTGGGACTAGCGGGGAGGGGGGATACGCAGTATTTT. It encodes CASSLRLGLAGRGDTQYF.

The V and J genes are TRBV5-4 and TRBJ2-3; 12 bases agree with TRBD2. Germline V gives CDR1 SGHNT, CDR2 YYREEE (reference sequence). Trimming at V came to 4 bases and at J to 5 bases, leaving 8 bases not matched to a gene. The CDR3 loop spans 16 amino acids. The CDR3 DNA is TGTGCCAGCAGCCACCCGGCTAGCGGGGGGGGAGATACGCAGTATTTT. This translates into CASSHPASGGGDTQYF. The entire variable domain, with the rest obtained from reference TRBV5-4 and TRBJ2-3, is as follows: ETGVTQSPTHLIKTRGQQVTLRCSSQSGHNTVSWYQQALGQGPQFIFQYYREEENGRGNFPPRFSGLQFPNYSSELNVNALELDDSALYLCASSHPASGGGDTQYFGPGTRLTVL.

The J gene is TRBJ2-7, the V gene TRBV6-6, with no clear D. The CDR3 runs to 12 residues. Trimming shortened V by 5 bases and J by 3 bases, and 8 bases separated the two germline ends. Germline CDR1 reads MNHNY; CDR2 reads SVGAGI (reference sequence). CDR3 residues: CASSRNSYEQYF. The CDR3 DNA is TGTGCCAGCAGTAGAAACAGCTACGAGCAGTACTTC.

The count of this clone is one. The V call is TRBV7-3, the J call TRBJ1-6; D not resolved. Germline V gene sequence: CDR1 SGHTA, CDR2 FQGTGA. There are 17 residues in the CDR3. Trimming cost V 1 base and J 7 bases, with 17 bases left between them. The CDR3 sequence is CASSLKRQTSDNSPLHF. The CDR3 nucleotides are TGTGCCAGCAGCTTAAAGAGGCAGACGAGTGACAATTCACCCCTCCACTTT.